These T cell receptor beta chains were read from a single sample in a study of PD-1 blockade in classical Hodgkin lymphoma. The table came from immunoSEQ multiplex PCR; TCRdb's copy has only in-frame clones and leaves some out. The sample lists roughly 31,000 clones, around 86% occurring once. The sample here was CD4+ T cells from blood, taken at baseline. The receptors here all came from a human donor with classical Hodgkin lymphoma. Both conserved end residues are part of each CDR3.

V,J,CDR3
TRBV7-9,TRBJ2-3,CASSLGLAGVLDTQYF
TRBV2,TRBJ1-2,CASNQGNYGYTF
TRBV6-1,TRBJ2-3,CASSREPSGDTQYF
TRBV10-1,TRBJ2-5,CASTTVAGDFQETQYF
TRBV11-2,TRBJ2-7,CASSPSGGFAYEQYF
TRBV7-9,TRBJ2-5,CASSLSEASGETQYF
TRBV18,TRBJ1-2,CASSPFGRIDGYTF
TRBV21-1,TRBJ2-7,CASSTNRDRGDVYEQYF
TRBV6-6,TRBJ2-7,CASNRAGGEQYF
TRBV18,TRBJ2-2,CATRTSGRANTGELFF
TRBV6-1,TRBJ1-3,CASSEVGSGNTIYF
TRBV25-1,TRBJ1-4,CASSESDRSNEKLFF
TRBV5-4,TRBJ1-1,CASSPPGTGGASTEAFF
TRBV5-1,TRBJ1-2,CASSLGLGAYGYTF
TRBV19,TRBJ2-7,CASRVPAGPGSYEQYF
TRBV6-5,TRBJ1-4,CASSSLQRDEKLFF
TRBV6-5,TRBJ1-2,CASTIGTGRYGYTF
TRBV11-2,TRBJ1-6,CASSSGVFNSPLHF
TRBV7-2,TRBJ1-2,CASSLVGGTGDNYGYTF
TRBV7-9,TRBJ1-2,CASSLARTGTNYGYTF
TRBV28,TRBJ1-1,CASSFRGGYGTEAFF
TRBV5-1,TRBJ2-7,CASSPSVGEAYF
TRBV20-1,TRBJ1-2,CSARKGYGYTF
TRBV19,TRBJ1-1,CASSMRGQTEAFF
TRBV2,TRBJ2-1,CATPPGLLNDYNEQFF
TRBV5-6,TRBJ2-7,CASSLGGPFSYEQYF